Following are 8 T cell receptor beta chains from one sample sequenced in a study of T-cell reconstitution after alpha-beta-depleted transplantation in children. For TCRbeta, the library was prepared with unique molecular identifiers. TCRdb recomputed calls from the PCR reads with MiXCR, one row per CDR3 protein. The sample yields hundreds of thousands of distinct CDR3 sequences, 16% seen once. This specimen was PBMCs from the stem cell graft donor, taken from the stem cell graft. Every receptor here comes from a human donor who donated a stem cell graft to a child with acute myeloid leukemia.

Comments on this clonotype: A much bigger clone sits one base away, suggesting this may be a read error. This sequence joins TRBV5-8 and TRBJ2-7; unclear D gene. Germline assignment: CDR1 SGHTS and CDR2 YDEGEE. This CDR3 has 14 residues. CDR3 loop: CASSFGVATYGQYF. Written as DNA, the CDR3 is TGTGCCAGCAGCTTCGGCGTCGCGACCTACGGGCAGTACTTC.

Ten or more counts support this clonotype. The rearrangement links TRBV12-3 or TRBV12-4 to TRBJ1-1; no reliable D call. V was clipped by 2 bases and J by 4 bases, with 8 bases between them. CDR3 length equals 13 residues. CDR3 sequence reads: CASSLSVITEAFF. The CDR3 DNA reads as TGTGCCAGCAGTTTATCGGTGATCACTGAAGCTTTCTTT.

This clonotype was seen at least ten times. The chain is built from TRBV27 and TRBJ2-2; D gene uncertain. Between the trimmed V and J ends, which lost 8 bases and 4 bases, there was a span of 5 bases. Germline V gene lookup returns CDR1 MNHEY and CDR2 SMNVEV (reference sequence). The CDR3 covers 11 residues. The CDR3 sequence is CASGVTGELFF. CDR3 DNA: TGTGCCAGCGGCGTCACCGGGGAGCTGTTTTTT.

Many counts were recorded for this clonotype. The chain combines TRBV6-5 with TRBJ2-3; D not certain. V was shortened by 2 bases and J by 1 base, with 7 bases between the two germline ends. This CDR3 has 14 residues. Per the germline V gene, CDR1 is MNHEY and CDR2 is SVGAGI. In DNA form, the CDR3 reads TGTGCCAGCAGTTACCGGTTCCGCACAGATACGCAGTATTTT. Its translation: CASSYRFRTDTQYF.

The sample holds a few counts of this clonotype. The V gene is TRBV9, the J gene TRBJ2-2; D is uncertain. CDR3 length equals 13 residues. Germline V lookup: CDR1 SGDLS, CDR2 YYNGEE. V shed 4 bases and J shed 5 bases, with 9 bases lying between them. In nucleotides, the CDR3 is TGTGCCAGCAGCAGAGCTGGAACCGGGGAGCTGTTTTTT. Its translation is CASSRAGTGELFF.

For this clonotype: A much larger clone is a single base away; this may be a read error. The V call is TRBV20-1, the J call TRBJ2-3; 8 bases map to TRBD2. The V segment lost 3 bases and the J segment 3 bases; nucleotides outside the gene matches: 8. Germline V gives CDR1 DFQATT, CDR2 SNEGSKA (reference sequence). The CDR3 spans 15 residues. CDR3 DNA: TGCAGTGCTAGCGGGGGGGACCGCCAGACAGATACGCAGTATTTT. Its translation: CSASGGDRQTDTQYF.

This chain connects TRBV30 to TRBJ2-7; TRBD1 agrees at 7 bases. The V gene's germline CDR1 is GTSNPN and CDR2 SVGIG (reference sequence). The CDR3 length is 14 residues. Losses at the gene ends were 4 bases for V and 0 bases for J; bases not matched to a gene: 6. The CDR3 region has the DNA TGTGCCTGGACCGACAGGGAGATCTCCTACGAGCAGTACTTC. Protein: CAWTDREISYEQYF.

This clonotype was observed at least ten times. V usage is TRBV20-1 and J usage is TRBJ2-3; D might be TRBD1 or TRBD2, each matching 5 bases. The ends were cut back, 0 bases at V and 3 bases at J, with 22 bases in the middle. The CDR3 has 18 residues. CDR1 DFQATT and CDR2 SNEGSKA come from the germline V gene (reference sequence). CDR3 in amino acids: CSARDGQGLAFMTDTQYF. The CDR3 coding sequence is TGCAGTGCTAGAGATGGCCAGGGCCTAGCCTTCATGACAGATACGCAGTATTTT.